One sample yielded the 7 T cell receptor beta chains listed below, sequenced in a study of shared clonotypes between healthy human individuals. CD8 cells classed as naive were CD45RO-negative and positively selected for CCR7, excluding terminally differentiated effector memory CD45RA+ cells. The protocol was immunoSEQ multiplex PCR, while the TCRdb copy is restricted to in-frame clones and leaves out a portion. The sample has around 2,000,000 clones, around 96% seen once. Sequenced material: naive CD8+ T cells sorted from blood. The receptors here all came from a man between 18 and 35 years old in good health.

On this clone: Other DNA sequences in this sample translate to the same CDR3. V gene TRBV4-3 combines with J gene TRBJ2-1; the D gene is possibly TRBD2 (6 bases). This CDR3 has 16 amino acids. CDR1 is LGHNA and CDR2 is YSLEER in the germline V gene. V was shortened by 1 base and J by 0 bases, with 10 bases between the two germline ends. CDR3 DNA: TGCGCCAGCAGCCAAGTTGCGGGATCCTCCTACAATGAGCAGTTCTTC. Translation gives CASSQVAGSSYNEQFF.

The rearrangement uses TRBV19 and TRBJ1-1; no firm D call. CDR3 size: 13 residues. Trimming removed 6 bases at V and 6 bases at J, with 14 bases between. From germline, CDR1 is LNHDA and CDR2 SQIVND (reference sequence). The CDR3 loop reads CASSTVLGSEAFF. The CDR3 DNA sequence: TGTGCCAGTAGCACCGTCCTCGGTTCTGAAGCTTTCTTT.

The chain is built from TRBV15 and TRBJ2-3; D gene unclear. Germline-derived CDR1 and CDR2 are LNHNV and YYDKDF (reference sequence). Trimming shortened V by 5 bases and J by 6 bases, and 9 bases separated the two germline ends. There are 12 residues in the CDR3. CDR3 DNA sequence: TGTGCCACCAGCGTGTCAACGGATACGCAGTATTTT. This gives the protein CATSVSTDTQYF.

This chain links TRBV5-1 with TRBJ2-7; possible D gene TRBD2, 6 bases. The CDR3 length is 14 residues. The germline gives CDR1 SGHRS, CDR2 YFSETQ. Trimming pared 0 bases from V and 1 base from J, leaving 8 bases between. In DNA form, the CDR3 reads TGCGCCAGCAGCTTGGGGGACTGGTCCTACGAGCAGTACTTC. This sequence encodes CASSLGDWSYEQYF.

This sequence joins TRBV21-1 and TRBJ1-1; TRBD1, as called in the table, went unchecked against the DNA. TRBV21-1 is listed as a pseudogene. The CDR3 has 15 residues. This CDR3 is CASSTRQARNTEAFF. CDR3 nucleotides: TGTGCCAGCAGCACCAGACAGGCCAGGAACACTGAAGCTTTCTTT.

The chain has TRBV4-1 and TRBJ2-3, with a weak D call TRBD1 (6 bases). Trimming left V 0 bases short and J 4 bases short, with 20 bases between. Germline V CDR1 and CDR2: MGHRA, YSYEKL. The CDR3 has 18 amino acids. The CDR3 region has the DNA TGCGCCAGCAGCCAAGATGAAAACGCAGGGGTGGAAGCAGATACGCAGTATTTT. It is translated as CASSQDENAGVEADTQYF.

This chain links TRBV5-1 with TRBJ2-7; maybe TRBD1 (6 bases). CDR1 SGHRS and CDR2 YFSETQ come from the germline V gene. The CDR3 spans 14 residues. Trimming took 1 base from V and 2 from J, leaving 10 bases between them. CDR3: CASSLQQGPYEQYF. CDR3 sequence (DNA): TGCGCCAGCAGCTTGCAACAGGGACCCTACGAGCAGTACTTC.